The present T cell receptor (beta chain) was sequenced within a study of CD8 T cells in Susac syndrome. In regard to this clonotype: Its specificity is not known.

Study-wide results and caveats: Across the total CD8+ repertoires, 15 to 20 Susac-specific public clones were detected, and across the CD8+ TEMRA repertoires, five or six such clones were detected.

As judged by recently defined diagnostic criteria, patients with Susac syndrome had definite or probable disease. Reverse transcription used about 0.5 to 1 ug RNA and random hexamers. The CDR3 of TCR beta was amplified by immunoSEQ multiplex PCR across 54 Vbeta and 13 Jbeta. TCRdb reprocessed the immunoSEQ multiplex PCR reads via MiXCR and lists one record per CDR3 protein. The sample holds around 85,000 distinct CDR3 sequences, 95% seen once. The TCR originated in a human donor with Susac syndrome. The sequencing sample was made of CD8+ T cells from PBMCs.

The CDR3 is CASSSSGSYEQYF. As DNA, the CDR3 is TGTGCCAGCAGCTCCAGCGGGTCCTACGAGCAGTACTTC. This chain uses TRBV7-9 with TRBJ2-7; tentative D call: TRBD2 (6 bases). The CDR3 runs 13 residues. The V gene's germline CDR1 is SEHNR and CDR2 FQNEAQ (reference sequence). V lost 4 bases to trimming and J lost 1 base, with 8 bases between them.